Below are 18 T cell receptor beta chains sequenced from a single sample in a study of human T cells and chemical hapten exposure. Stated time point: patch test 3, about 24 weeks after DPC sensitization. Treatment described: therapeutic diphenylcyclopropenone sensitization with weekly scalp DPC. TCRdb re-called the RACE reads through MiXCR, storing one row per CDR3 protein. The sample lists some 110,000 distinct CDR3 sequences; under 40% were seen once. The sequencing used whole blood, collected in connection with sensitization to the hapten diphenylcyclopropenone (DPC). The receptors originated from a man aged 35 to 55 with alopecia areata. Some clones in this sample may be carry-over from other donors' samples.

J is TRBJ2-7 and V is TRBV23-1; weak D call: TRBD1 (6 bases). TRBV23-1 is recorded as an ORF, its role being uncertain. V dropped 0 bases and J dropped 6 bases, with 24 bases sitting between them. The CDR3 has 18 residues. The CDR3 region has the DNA TGCGCCAGCAGTCAATCCTCAAGTATTATAAACAGGGAGCGCGAGCAGTACGTC. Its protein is CASSQSSSIINREREQYV.

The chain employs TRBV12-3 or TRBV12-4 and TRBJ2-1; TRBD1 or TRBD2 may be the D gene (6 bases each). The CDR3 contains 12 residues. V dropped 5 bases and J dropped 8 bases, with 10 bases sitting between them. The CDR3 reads CASSGGQDEQFF. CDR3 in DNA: TGTGCCAGCAGTGGGGGGCAAGATGAGCAGTTCTTC.

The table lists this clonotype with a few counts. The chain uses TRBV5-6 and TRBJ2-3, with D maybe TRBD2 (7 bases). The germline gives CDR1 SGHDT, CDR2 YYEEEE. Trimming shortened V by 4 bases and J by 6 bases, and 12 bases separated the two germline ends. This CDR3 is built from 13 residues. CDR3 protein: CASSGGARDTQYF. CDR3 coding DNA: TGTGCCAGCAGCGGGGGGGCCCGGGATACGCAGTATTTT.

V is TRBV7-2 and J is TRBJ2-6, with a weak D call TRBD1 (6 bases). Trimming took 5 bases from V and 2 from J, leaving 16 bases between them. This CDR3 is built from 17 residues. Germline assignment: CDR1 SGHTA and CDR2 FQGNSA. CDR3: CASSNRVQQAGANVLTF. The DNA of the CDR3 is TGTGCCAGCAGCAACAGGGTCCAACAAGCTGGGGCCAACGTCCTGACTTTC.

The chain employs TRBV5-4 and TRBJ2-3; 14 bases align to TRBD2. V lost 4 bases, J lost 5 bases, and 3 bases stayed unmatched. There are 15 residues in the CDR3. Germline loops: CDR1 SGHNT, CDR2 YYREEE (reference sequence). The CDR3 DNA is TGTGCCAGCAGCCCGGGACTAGCGGGAGAAGATACGCAGTATTTT. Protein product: CASSPGLAGEDTQYF.

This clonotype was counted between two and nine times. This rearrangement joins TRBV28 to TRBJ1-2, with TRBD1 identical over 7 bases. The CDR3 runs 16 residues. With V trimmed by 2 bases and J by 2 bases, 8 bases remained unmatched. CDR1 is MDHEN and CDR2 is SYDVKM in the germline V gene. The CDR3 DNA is TGTGCCAGCAGTTTAATAAGACAGGGCGGCAACTATGGCTACACCTTC. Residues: CASSLIRQGGNYGYTF.

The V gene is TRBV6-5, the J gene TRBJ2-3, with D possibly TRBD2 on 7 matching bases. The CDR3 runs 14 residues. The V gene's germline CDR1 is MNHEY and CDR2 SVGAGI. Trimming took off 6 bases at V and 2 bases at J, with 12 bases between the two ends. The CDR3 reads CASSHRGATDTQYF. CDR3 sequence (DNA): TGTGCCAGCAGCCACCGGGGGGCCACAGATACGCAGTATTTT.

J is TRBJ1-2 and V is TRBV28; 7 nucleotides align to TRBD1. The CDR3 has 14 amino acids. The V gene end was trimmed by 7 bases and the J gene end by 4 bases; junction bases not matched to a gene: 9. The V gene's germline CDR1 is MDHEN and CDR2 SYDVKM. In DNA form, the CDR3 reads TGTGCCAGCACTAGGAGGGGGCCGAGCTATGGCTACACCTTC. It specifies CASTRRGPSYGYTF.

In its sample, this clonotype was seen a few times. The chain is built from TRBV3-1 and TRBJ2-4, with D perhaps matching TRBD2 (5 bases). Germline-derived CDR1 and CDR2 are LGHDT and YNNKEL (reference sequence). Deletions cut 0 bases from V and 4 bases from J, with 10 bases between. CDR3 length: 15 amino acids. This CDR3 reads CASSQESGVKNIQYF. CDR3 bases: TGTGCCAGCAGCCAAGAGTCCGGGGTAAAAAACATTCAGTACTTC.

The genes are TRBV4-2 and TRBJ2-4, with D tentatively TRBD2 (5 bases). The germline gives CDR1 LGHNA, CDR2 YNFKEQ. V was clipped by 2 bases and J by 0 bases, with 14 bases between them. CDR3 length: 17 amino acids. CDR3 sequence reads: CASSQSAGLGAKNIQYF. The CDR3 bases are TGTGCCAGCAGCCAAAGCGCGGGTCTGGGAGCCAAAAACATTCAGTACTTC.

The CDR3 nucleotides read TGTGCCAGCAGTTTTGGGGGTGGGGCCAACGTCCTGACTTTC. The encoded protein is CASSFGGGANVLTF. V is TRBV12-3 or TRBV12-4 and J is TRBJ2-6; D may be TRBD1 or TRBD2 (5 bases each). Trimming took off 3 bases at V and 3 bases at J, with 6 bases between the two ends. The CDR3 is 14 amino acids.

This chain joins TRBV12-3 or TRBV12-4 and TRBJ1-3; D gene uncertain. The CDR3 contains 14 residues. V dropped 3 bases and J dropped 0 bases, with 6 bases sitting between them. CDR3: CASSLSSSGNTIYF. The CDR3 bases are TGTGCCAGCAGTTTGTCCTCCTCTGGAAACACCATATATTTT.

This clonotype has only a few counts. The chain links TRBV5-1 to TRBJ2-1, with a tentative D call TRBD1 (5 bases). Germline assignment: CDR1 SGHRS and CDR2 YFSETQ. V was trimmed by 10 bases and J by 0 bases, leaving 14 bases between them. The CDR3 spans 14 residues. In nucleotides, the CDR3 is TGCGCCGGACATACGAAAAGCTCCTACAATGAGCAGTTCTTC. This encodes CAGHTKSSYNEQFF.

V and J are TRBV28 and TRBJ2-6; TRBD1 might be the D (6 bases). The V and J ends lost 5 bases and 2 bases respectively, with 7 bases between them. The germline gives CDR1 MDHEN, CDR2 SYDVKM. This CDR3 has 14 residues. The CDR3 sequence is CASSNRAGANVLTF. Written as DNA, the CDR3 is TGTGCCAGCAGTAACAGGGCTGGGGCCAACGTCCTGACTTTC.

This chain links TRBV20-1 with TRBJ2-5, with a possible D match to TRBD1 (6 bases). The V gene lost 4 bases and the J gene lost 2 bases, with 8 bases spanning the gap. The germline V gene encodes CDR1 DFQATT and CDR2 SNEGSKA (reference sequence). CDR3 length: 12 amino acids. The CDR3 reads CSANGQQETQYF. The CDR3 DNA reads TGCAGTGCTAACGGACAGCAAGAGACCCAGTACTTC.

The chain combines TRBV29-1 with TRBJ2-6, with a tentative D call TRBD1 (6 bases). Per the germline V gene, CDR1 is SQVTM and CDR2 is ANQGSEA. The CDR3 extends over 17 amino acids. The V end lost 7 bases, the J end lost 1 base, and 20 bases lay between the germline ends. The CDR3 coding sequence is TGCAGCGACGCCCGGACAGAGATACCGTCTGGGGCCAACGTCCTGACTTTC. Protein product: CSDARTEIPSGANVLTF. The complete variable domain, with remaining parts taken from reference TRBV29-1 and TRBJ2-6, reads SAVISQKPSRDICQRGTSLTIQCQVDSQVTMMFWYRQQPGQSLTLIATANQGSEATYESGFVIDKFPISRPNLTFSTLTVSNMSPEDSSIYLCSDARTEIPSGANVLTFGAGSRLTVL.

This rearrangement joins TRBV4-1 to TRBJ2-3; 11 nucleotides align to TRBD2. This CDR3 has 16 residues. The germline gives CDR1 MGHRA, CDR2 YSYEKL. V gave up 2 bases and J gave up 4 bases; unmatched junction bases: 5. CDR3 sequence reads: CASSQTSGRGADTQYF. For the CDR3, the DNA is TGCGCCAGCAGCCAAACTAGCGGGAGAGGGGCAGATACGCAGTATTTT.

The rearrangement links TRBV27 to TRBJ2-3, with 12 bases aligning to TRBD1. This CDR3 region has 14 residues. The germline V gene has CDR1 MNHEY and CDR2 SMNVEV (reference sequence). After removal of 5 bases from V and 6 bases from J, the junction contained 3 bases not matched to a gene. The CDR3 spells CASSRGQGADTQYF. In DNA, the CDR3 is TGTGCCAGCAGTCGGGGACAGGGGGCGGATACGCAGTATTTT.